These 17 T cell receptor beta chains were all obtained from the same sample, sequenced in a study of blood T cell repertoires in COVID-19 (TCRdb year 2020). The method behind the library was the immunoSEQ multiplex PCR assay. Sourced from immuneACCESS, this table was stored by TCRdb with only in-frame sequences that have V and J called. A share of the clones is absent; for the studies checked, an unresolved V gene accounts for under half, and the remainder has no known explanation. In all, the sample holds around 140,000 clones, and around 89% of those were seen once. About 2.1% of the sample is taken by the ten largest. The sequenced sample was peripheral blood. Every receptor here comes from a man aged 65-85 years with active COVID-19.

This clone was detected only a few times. CDR3 region: CASSHGQHHSPLHF. The CDR3 region has the DNA TGTGCCAGCAGCCACGGACAGCACCATTCACCCCTCCACTTT. The chain is built from TRBV28 and TRBJ1-6, with TRBD1 as a possible D gene (6 bases). There are 14 residues in the CDR3. The germline gives CDR1 MDHEN, CDR2 SYDVKM. V was clipped by 6 bases and J by 8 bases, with 14 bases between them.

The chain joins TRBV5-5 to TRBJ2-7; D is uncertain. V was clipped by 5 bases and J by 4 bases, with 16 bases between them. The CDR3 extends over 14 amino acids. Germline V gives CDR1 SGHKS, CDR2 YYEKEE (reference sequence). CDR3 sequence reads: CASRRILAEYEQYF. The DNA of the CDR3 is TGTGCCAGCAGGCGGATCTTGGCCGAATACGAGCAGTACTTC. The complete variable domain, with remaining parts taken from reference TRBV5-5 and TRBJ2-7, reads DAGVTQSPTHLIKTRGQQVTLRCSPISGHKSVSWYQQVLGQGPQFIFQYYEKEERGRGNFPDRFSARQFPNYSSELNVNALLLGDSALYLCASRRILAEYEQYFGPGTRLTVT.

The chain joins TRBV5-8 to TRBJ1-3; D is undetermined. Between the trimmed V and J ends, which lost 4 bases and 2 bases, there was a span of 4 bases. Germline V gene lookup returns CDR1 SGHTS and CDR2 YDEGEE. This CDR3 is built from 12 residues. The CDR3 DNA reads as TGTGCCAGCAGCCGGGCTGGAAACACCATATATTTT. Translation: CASSRAGNTIYF.

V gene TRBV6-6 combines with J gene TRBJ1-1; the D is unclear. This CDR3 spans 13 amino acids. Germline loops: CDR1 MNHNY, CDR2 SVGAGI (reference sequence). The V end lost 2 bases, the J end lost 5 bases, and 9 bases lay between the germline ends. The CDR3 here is CASSYVGRTEAFF. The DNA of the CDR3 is TGTGCCAGCAGTTACGTAGGGAGGACTGAAGCTTTCTTT.

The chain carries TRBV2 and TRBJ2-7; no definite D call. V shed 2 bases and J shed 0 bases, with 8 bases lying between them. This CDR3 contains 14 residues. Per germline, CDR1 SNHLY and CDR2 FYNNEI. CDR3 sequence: CASSEQVSSYEQYF. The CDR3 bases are TGTGCCAGCAGTGAACAGGTCAGCTCCTACGAGCAGTACTTC.

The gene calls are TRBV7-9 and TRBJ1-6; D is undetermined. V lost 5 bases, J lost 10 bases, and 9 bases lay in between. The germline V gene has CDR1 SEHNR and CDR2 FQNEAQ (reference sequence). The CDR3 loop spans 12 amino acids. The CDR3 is CASSLTGSPLHF. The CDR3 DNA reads TGTGCCAGCAGCCTTACGGGGTCACCCCTCCACTTT.

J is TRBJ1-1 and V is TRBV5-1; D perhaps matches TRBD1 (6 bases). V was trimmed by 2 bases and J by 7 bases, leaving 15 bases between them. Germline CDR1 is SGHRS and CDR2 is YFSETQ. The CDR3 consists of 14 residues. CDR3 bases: TGCGCCAGCAGCTTACAGGGTGACGGTGGTGAAGCTTTCTTT. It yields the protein CASSLQGDGGEAFF.

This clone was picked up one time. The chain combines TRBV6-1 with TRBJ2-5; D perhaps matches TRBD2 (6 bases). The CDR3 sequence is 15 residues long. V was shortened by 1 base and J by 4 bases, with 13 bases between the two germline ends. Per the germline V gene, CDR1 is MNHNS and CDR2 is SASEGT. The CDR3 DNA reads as TGTGCCAGCAGTGAAGAACGGGAGAGGGGAGAGACCCAGTACTTC. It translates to CASSEERERGETQYF.

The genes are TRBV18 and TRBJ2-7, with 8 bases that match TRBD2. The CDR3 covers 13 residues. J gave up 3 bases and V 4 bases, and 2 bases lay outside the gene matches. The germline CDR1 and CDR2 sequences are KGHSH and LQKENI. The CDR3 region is CASSHGTSYEQYF. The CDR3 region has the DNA TGTGCCAGCTCACATGGGACTAGCTACGAGCAGTACTTC.

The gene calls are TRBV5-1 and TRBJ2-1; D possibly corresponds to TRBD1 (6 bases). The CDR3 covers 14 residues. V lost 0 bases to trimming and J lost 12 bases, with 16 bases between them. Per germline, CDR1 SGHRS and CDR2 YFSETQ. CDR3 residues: CASSLGAQGLAQFF. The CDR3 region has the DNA TGCGCCAGCAGCTTGGGCGCCCAGGGGTTAGCGCAGTTCTTC.

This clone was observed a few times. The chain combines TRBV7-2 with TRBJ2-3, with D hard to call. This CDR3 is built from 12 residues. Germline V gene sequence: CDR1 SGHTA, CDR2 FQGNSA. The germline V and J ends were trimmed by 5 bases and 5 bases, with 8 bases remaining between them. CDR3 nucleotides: TGTGCCAGCAGCCGACGGAGAGATACGCAGTATTTT. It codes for CASSRRRDTQYF.

The CDR3 bases are TGTGCCAGCAGCCCGGGACAGGACACAGATACGCAGTATTTT. This codes for CASSPGQDTDTQYF. V is TRBV3-1 (or the pseudogene TRBV3-2) and J is TRBJ2-3, with 8 bases lining up with TRBD1. This CDR3 has 14 amino acids. V trimming: 4 bases; J trimming: 2 bases; junction bases outside the gene matches: 2. From germline, CDR1 is LGHDT and CDR2 YNNKEL (reference sequence).

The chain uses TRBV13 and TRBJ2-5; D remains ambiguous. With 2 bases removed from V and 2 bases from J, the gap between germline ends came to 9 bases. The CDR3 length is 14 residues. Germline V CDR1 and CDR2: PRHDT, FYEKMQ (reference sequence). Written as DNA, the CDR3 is TGTGCCAGCAGCTTAATGGGCCTTCAAGAGACCCAGTACTTC. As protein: CASSLMGLQETQYF.

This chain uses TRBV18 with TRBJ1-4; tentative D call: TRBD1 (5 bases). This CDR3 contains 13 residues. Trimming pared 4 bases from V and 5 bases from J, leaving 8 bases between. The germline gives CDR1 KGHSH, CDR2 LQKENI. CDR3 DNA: TGTGCCAGCTCACGGTCAGGGAATGAAAAACTGTTTTTT. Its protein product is CASSRSGNEKLFF.

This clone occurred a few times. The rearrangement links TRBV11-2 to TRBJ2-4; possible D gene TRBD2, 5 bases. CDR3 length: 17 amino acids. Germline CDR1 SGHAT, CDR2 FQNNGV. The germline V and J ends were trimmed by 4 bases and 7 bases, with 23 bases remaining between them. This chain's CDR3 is CASSSVRIGGFGNIQYF. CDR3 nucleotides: TGTGCCAGCAGCTCAGTGCGGATTGGAGGCTTCGGCAACATTCAGTACTTC.

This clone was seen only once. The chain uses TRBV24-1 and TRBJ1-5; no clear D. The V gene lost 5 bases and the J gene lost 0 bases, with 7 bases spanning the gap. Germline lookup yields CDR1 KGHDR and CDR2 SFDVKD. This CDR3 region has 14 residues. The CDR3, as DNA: TGTGCCACCAGTGGCCGAGGTAGCAATCAGCCCCAGCATTTT. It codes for CATSGRGSNQPQHF.

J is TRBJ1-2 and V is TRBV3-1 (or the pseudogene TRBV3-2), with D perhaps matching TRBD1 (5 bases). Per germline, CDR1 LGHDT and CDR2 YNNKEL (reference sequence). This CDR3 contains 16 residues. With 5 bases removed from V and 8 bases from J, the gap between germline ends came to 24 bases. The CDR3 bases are TGTGCCAGCAGCGGGGGTCGATCGTGGGAGGGTCGGGGCTACACCTTC. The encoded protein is CASSGGRSWEGRGYTF.